The source of this T cell receptor beta chain is a study of radiotherapy plus CTLA-4 blockade in lung cancer. Turning to the study itself: Objective responses were observed in approximately 17% of patients, and disease control was achieved by roughly 29%. The study, taken as a whole, reports: Peripheral blood showed expansion of tumor-derived TCR clones after radiotherapy and ipilimumab.

Of note for this clone: What it binds is not known.

Data came from immunoSEQ multiplex PCR; TCRdb stores just in-frame clones and leaves some out. The sample consists of tens of thousands of clones, 79% of them appearing once. This specimen was peripheral blood, taken from a patient treated with radiotherapy plus ipilimumab. The source is a human donor with non-small cell lung cancer who had a complete response to radiotherapy plus ipilimumab.

CDR3 DNA sequence: TGTGCCAGCAGCTTAAGCCCGCCGCAGGGGGCGAGCAATCAGCCCCAGCATTTT. Translating gives CASSLSPPQGASNQPQHF. The rearrangement uses TRBV7-2 and TRBJ1-5, with 8 bases identical to TRBD1. The V gene's germline CDR1 is SGHTA and CDR2 FQGNSA. J gave up 1 base and V 2 bases, and 10 bases lay outside the gene matches. This CDR3 region has 18 residues.